This T cell receptor (beta chain) was observed in a study of cytomegalovirus exposure and HLA in healthy donors (TCRdb year 2017). In the study overall: According to an earlier analysis of around 600 of the donors, 150 million to 200 million T cells yielded 117 million unique TCR beta sequences and approximately 300 Gb of sequence data. Both class I and class II loci were covered by HLA typing, at four-digit resolution. The later analysis used no new phenotypic data to find candidate immune exposures, relying instead on TCR beta sequences and their occurrence across donors. High-throughput TCR immunosequencing, statistical association of individual TCRs with disease status, and machine learning were combined to predict cytomegalovirus infection status. An earlier analysis of 500 to 650 of the donors applied high-throughput TCR beta sequencing to assess whether each TCR beta V gene segment acted as functional or pseudogenic. In a later genetic analysis, genome-wide SNP genotypes for about 65% of the roughly 670 donors were used, and that subset was treated as a discovery cohort. The study used immunosequencing to profile the T cell repertoires of more than 650 subjects and linked those repertoires to cytomegalovirus serostatus. Typing coverage differed by locus: A, B, C, DRB1 and DQB1 were typed in about 620-630 donors, DQA1 in about 510, DPA1 in around 600, and DPB1 in just under 490. On average, roughly 250,000 unique TCR beta nucleotide sequences were sequenced per donor among 398 genotyped donors of the cohort, with 15% to 20% of those sequences being non-productive. The genetic ancestry cluster associated with self-reported Caucasian donors included 70% to 85% of the roughly 360 genotyped donors. The study aimed to test whether signatures of past pathogen exposure could be identified by cataloging public T cell receptors. A later analysis re-examined previously published TCR beta repertoires from several hundred donors and added high-resolution HLA genotyping to investigate patterns of TCR occurrence. A handful of DR-DQ haplotypes were handled as single units for association and clustering because linkage in the cohort was strong. Donor age, sex, ethnicity and CMV serostatus were compiled alongside the repertoire data. A separate validation cohort of approximately 130 different subjects was used in addition to the approximately 670-subject first cohort. Every discovery cohort repertoire had been produced on one sequencing platform. Approximately 310 gigabases of sequencing data and around 87 million unique TCR sequences were included in an early release covering around 600 HLA-typed donors. Overall study results and their limits: In a later analysis, most CMV-associated TCR beta chains were found to appear HLA-restricted, with HLA associations seemingly driven largely by CMV exposure. For the cohort, immune exposure information was limited to CMV serostatus. A later analysis associated about 16,000 TCR beta sequences with specific HLA alleles at a false discovery rate of 0.05. In a later analysis, HLA-associated TCR beta chains showed more clonal expansion and lower generation probabilities than non-associated chains that were equally common. HLA typing was unavailable for some donors at each locus, so association tests used only the typed subset. A cluster of highly shared sequence variants was judged likely to represent a technical artifact of the sequencing pipeline. A later genetic analysis reported fewer N-insertions in productive TCRs among donors in an Asian-associated ancestry cluster than the roughly 670-donor mean. In a later analysis, several top co-occurrence clusters were reported to appear linked to parvovirus B19, influenza, CMV and Epstein-Barr virus. A later analysis found that TCR association rates varied across HLA loci, with DRB1 alleles showing the most associated TCRs and HLA-C alleles the fewest. Some IMGT-functional V segments, including TRBV6-2 and TRBV6-3, could not be distinguished by the 87-base-pair reads and were therefore excluded. When HLA alleles, especially DR and DQ, strongly co-occurred, attributing TCR associations to individual alleles was difficult. According to the authors, the approach could potentially be generalized to other disease states and immunological phenotypes. While some public TCRs were present in many individuals, most TCR sequences turned up only very rarely across donors. The presence/absence analyses assumed that sequencing depth was roughly uniform across donors, and that assumption may not be true. Broadly in line with IMGT annotations, most TCR beta V segments showed up in productive rearrangements about 90% or about 30% of the time in an earlier analysis of some 590 of the donors. A further reported finding was that TCR beta sequences accurately predicted the HLA-A and HLA-B alleles for most subjects in the first cohort. Over 15 rarely observed V segments, including chromosome 9 orphons, were excluded from the earlier analysis of approximately 500 of the donors because counts were too low. Correlated functional status among segregating V segments might be attributable to linkage disequilibrium, but an unknown experimental factor could not be ruled out. The cohort was sequenced for TCR beta chains only, and without alpha or paired-chain data the features that could be detected were limited. A few of the identified cytomegalovirus-associated TCR beta chains were confirmed in vitro to be specific for cytomegalovirus antigens. A total of some 180 TCR beta chains were listed by the study as associated with cytomegalovirus. The classifier was reported to diagnose cytomegalovirus status with high specificity and sensitivity in both the original and validation cohorts. V-gene and J-gene trimming of TCR beta chains was associated with a missense DCLRE1C variant in a later genetic analysis, and the association was replicated in an independent cohort.

The protocol used for the library was the immunoSEQ multiplex PCR assay. For the multiplex PCR, a mixture combining 60 forward primers for TCR Vbeta segments and 13 reverse primers for TCR Jbeta segments was used. A multiplex PCR assay on genomic DNA amplified the CDR3 region of rearranged TCR beta genes. On the Illumina HiSeq System, the amplified TCR beta libraries were sequenced as 87-base-pair reads. The paper's data handling went like this. Across the roughly 600 repertoires, a later analysis counted 60 million to 90 million unique TCR beta chains, 8.5 million to 12 million of which were shared by at least two donors. A nearest-neighbor algorithm error-corrected the raw reads and collapsed the reads into unique sequences, merging closely related sequences to remove PCR and sequencing errors. CDR3 sequences were aligned to IMGT reference sequences to assign V, D and J gene segments. For a sequence to be retained, a match of at least six nucleotides to both a V gene segment and a J gene segment was required. Rearrangements were classified as productive when the CDR3 lacked stop codons and remained in frame with V and J, and all other rearrangements were classified as non-productive. CDR3 was defined according to IMGT convention as the region running from the second conserved V-encoded cysteine to the conserved J-encoded phenylalanine. Sequences without an unambiguous match to a single V gene segment were excluded from the earlier analysis of a few hundred of the donors. An earlier analysis of 587 of the donors classified V segments as functional when productive rearrangements were above 56.7% and as segregating when the standard deviation between donors was above 5%. A statistical classification framework was built to diagnose cytomegalovirus status from the catalog of TCR beta chain sequences. In a later analysis, V and J genes were assigned by comparing TCR nucleotide sequences against IMGT/GENE-DB human TR gene sequences. A later analysis assigned CDR3 sequences and most-parsimonious VDJ recombination scenarios with the TCRdist pipeline. A later analysis defined each TCR beta chain by its CDR3 amino acid sequence plus V-gene family, and excluded reads lacking a unique V-gene family. A later analysis removed over 500 highly shared, low-generation-probability nucleotide sequences to deal with suspected cross-contamination and a sequencing artifact. A later analysis calculated a clonal expansion index for each public chain from normalized within-repertoire ranks of inferred template counts. Generation probabilities in a later analysis came from a VDJ recombination model fitted to out-of-frame rearrangements, and those results were checked against IGoR. In a later analysis, TCR-TCR, TCR-HLA and TCR-CMV co-occurrence was scored with hypergeometric tests, and a repertoire-size bias correction was applied to TCR pairs. False discovery rates were estimated in a later analysis by permuting HLA or CMV assignments 20 times. In a later analysis, co-occurring TCRs were grouped with DBSCAN, and TCRdist sequence similarity was added when clustering was performed within HLA-allele-positive subsets. Co-occurrence clustering excluded repertoires with fewer than 30,000 or more than 120,000 public chains, plus five with anomalous nucleotide sharing. The source is immuneACCESS, and TCRdb retained only in-frame sequences with V and J called. Part of the clones is not carried over; for the studies checked, unresolved V genes explain less than half of this, and the remainder is unexplained. The V and J calls and clone size are taken from that table; D and trimming were inferred from the DNA. This sample comprises about 120,000 clones, roughly four fifths of them detected only once. The top ten clonotypes cover 5.5% to 8% of the sample.

Concerning this clone: The specificity of this receptor is unknown. There are no base qualities to consult, and no much larger clone falls within one base.

In total, 500 to 700 healthy bone marrow donors made up the cohort. Cohort members were all nominally healthy when sampled, although unrecorded immune exposures were likely present. The donor was CMV seronegative and was included in the group of over 300 seronegative cohort members. Each donor provided a peripheral blood sample, and peripheral blood mononuclear cells were used for TCR beta sequencing. The Qiagen DNeasy Blood Extraction Kit was used to extract genomic DNA from the blood cell samples. V was cut back by 4 bases and J by 0 bases, leaving a gap of 12 bases between them. CDR1 SEHNR and CDR2 FQNEAQ were looked up in the germline V gene (reference sequence). From cysteine to phenylalanine, the CDR3 is 15 amino acids long. Only the CDR3 portion is preserved as DNA: 45 bases, with reading frame beginning at the first base.

The TCR sequence derives from a woman in her 40s in good health and CMV-seronegative. In this chain, TRBV7-9 is recombined with TRBJ1-1; the D gene remains uncertain. The sample comprised PBMCs. The encoded CDR3 is CASSYRRVMNTEAFF. Here is the DNA: TGTGCCAGCAGCTATAGACGGGTAATGAACACTGAAGCTTTCTTT.